The rows below give T cell receptor beta chains drawn from one sample of a study of T cells in tuberculosis. Some clones are missing from TCRdb's copy, which holds only in-frame ones; the method was immunoSEQ multiplex PCR. The repertoire holds about 58,000 clones, 70% to 90% seen once, with 21% in the top ten. The sequencing input was CD1b-GMM tetramer-negative cells sorted from PBMCs. These receptors were collected from an adult woman with latent tuberculosis. The CDR3 runs from the conserved cysteine through the conserved F or W. Fields, in order: V gene, D gene, J gene, clone size, CDR3 DNA, CDR3 protein. The D gene is left open where the match is weak. Size is stated for part of the rows, as once, few or many counts, or as a class when the clone is expanded.

TRBV4-3	TRBD1	TRBJ1-4	.	TGCGCCAGCAGCCAAGATAGTTATCCAGGGGGCTTCGAAAAACTGTTTTTT	CASSQDSYPGGFEKLFF
TRBV19	.	TRBJ2-5	once	TGTGCCAGTAGTATCGGCCAAGAGACCCAGTACTTC	CASSIGQETQYF
TRBV7-3	TRBD1	TRBJ2-2	.	TGTGCCAGCAGCTTAGTGGGACAGGGGATCACCGGGGAGCTGTTTTTT	CASSLVGQGITGELFF
TRBV5-4	TRBD1	TRBJ2-7	.	TGTGCCAGCAGCCGCCCAGGGGGCGACGAGCAGTACTTC	CASSRPGGDEQYF
TRBV9	.	TRBJ1-3	.	TGTGCCAGCAGCGTAGGGGGGCAGGGAGGAAACACCATATATTTT	CASSVGGQGGNTIYF
TRBV28	TRBD2	TRBJ2-7	.	TGTGCCAGCAGTACCCCTAGCGGCAGTCTCCACGAGCAGTACTTC	CASSTPSGSLHEQYF
TRBV21-1	.	TRBJ2-5	.	TGTGCCAGCAGCCCCGCGGGCGTTTCTCAAGAGACCCAGTACTTC	CASSPAGVSQETQYF
TRBV30	TRBD1	TRBJ2-1	.	TGTGCCTGGAGCGCCGGGACAGGGGAGGGGAATGAGCAGTTCTTC	CAWSAGTGEGNEQFF
TRBV7-2	.	TRBJ2-2	.	TGTGCCAGCAGCCTCGTTGGGGGGGGGCCCACCGGGGAGCTGTTTTTT	CASSLVGGGPTGELFF
TRBV28	TRBD1	TRBJ1-2	.	TGTGCCAGCAACCTACCGGGACAGGGGACGAATGGCTACACCTTC	CASNLPGQGTNGYTF
TRBV10-3	TRBD2	TRBJ2-5	.	TGTGCCATCAGTGACGGGACGGGGGGGGAGACCCAGTACTTC	CAISDGTGGETQYF
TRBV2	.	TRBJ2-4	.	TGTGCCAGCAGTGAAGTCGGGGGACTAGCCAAAAACATTCAGTACTTC	CASSEVGGLAKNIQYF
TRBV4-1	.	TRBJ1-2	.	TGCGCCAGCAGCCAAGATCAACCTGGTCGGGAGGGGGGCTACACCTTC	CASSQDQPGREGGYTF
TRBV5-6	.	TRBJ2-1	once	TGTGCCAGCAGCTTGACAGGACCCAGTGAGCAGTTCTTC	CASSLTGPSEQFF
TRBV7-9	TRBD2	TRBJ2-6	.	TGTGCCAGCAGCCCACAGCGCGGGAGTGAATCTGGGGCCAACGTCCTGACTTTC	CASSPQRGSESGANVLTF
TRBV28	TRBD1	TRBJ2-5	few	TGTGCCAGCGGACCTTCCGACAGGGTCAGTGAGACCCAGTACTTC	CASGPSDRVSETQYF
TRBV30	.	TRBJ1-2	.	TGTGCCTGGACCCTAAATGCTAACTATGGCTACACCTTC	CAWTLNANYGYTF
TRBV29-1	TRBD1	TRBJ2-7	.	TGCAGCGTGATGGGACAGGGATTCCACGAGCAGTACTTC	CSVMGQGFHEQYF
TRBV6-4	TRBD1	TRBJ1-2	.	TGTGCCAGCAGTGACTCATTGGACAGGGGCGGCTACACCTTC	CASSDSLDRGGYTF
TRBV25-1	TRBD1	TRBJ2-7	.	TGTGCCAGCAGTGAATCAGGACAGGGTGGATACGAGCAGTACTTC	CASSESGQGGYEQYF
TRBV7-2	TRBD1	TRBJ2-1	.	TGTGCCAGCAGCTTTCAGGGGGCGCAGGGAAATGAGCAGTTCTTC	CASSFQGAQGNEQFF
TRBV7-2	.	TRBJ2-1	.	TGTGCCAGCAGTCAACCGAGGAGACGCATGCAGTTCTTC	CASSQPRRRMQFF
TRBV6-5	TRBD1	TRBJ2-2	.	TGTGCCAGCAGGGACAGGGACAGGCACACCGGGGAGCTGTTTTTT	CASRDRDRHTGELFF
TRBV4-3	.	TRBJ1-3	.	TGCGCCAGCAGCCAAGAAAGGGGGAACACCATATATTTT	CASSQERGNTIYF
TRBV7-9	.	TRBJ2-2	.	TGTGCCAGCAGCCAACAGGGAACGAACACCGGGGAGCTGTTTTTT	CASSQQGTNTGELFF
TRBV7-3	TRBD2	TRBJ2-1	.	TGTGCCAGCAGCCCCCATGAGCGGGAGTCTTCGGATGAGCAGTTCTTC	CASSPHERESSDEQFF
TRBV4-1	TRBD2	TRBJ2-7	.	TGCGCCAGCAGCCACCCGGGGGGGTGGTACGAGCAGTACTTC	CASSHPGGWYEQYF
TRBV28	TRBD2	TRBJ2-7	.	TGTGCCAGCAGTGGAGCGGGAGGAATTTACGAGCAGTACTTC	CASSGAGGIYEQYF
TRBV4-3	TRBD1	TRBJ2-1	.	TGCGCCAGCAGCCAAGTCCCAGGGGGCTCCTACAATGAGCAGTTCTTC	CASSQVPGGSYNEQFF
TRBV7-2	.	TRBJ2-1	.	TGTGCCAGCAGCTTAGGCTGGGGGGGGGCCGGGGGCTACAATGAGCAGTTCTTC	CASSLGWGGAGGYNEQFF
TRBV5-1	TRBD1	TRBJ1-6	.	TGCGCCAGCAGACCCGACAGGGTTGATTCACCCCTCCACTTT	CASRPDRVDSPLHF
TRBV9	.	TRBJ2-3	.	TGTGCCAGCAGCGTGACGGGACTTGGCACAGATACGCAGTATTTT	CASSVTGLGTDTQYF
TRBV28	.	TRBJ1-2	.	TGTGCCAGCAAACTTACGCCGCTCTATGGCTACACCTTC	CASKLTPLYGYTF
TRBV6-1	.	TRBJ2-3	.	TGTGCCAGCAGTGGGGGCAGGGGAGCAGATACGCAGTATTTT	CASSGGRGADTQYF
TRBV4-3	TRBD1	TRBJ1-2	.	TGCGCCAGCAGCCAAGATAGGGGCCACAGGGGAGATGGCTACACCTTC	CASSQDRGHRGDGYTF
TRBV6-6	TRBD1	TRBJ2-5	.	TGTGCCAGCAGTTACGGGACAGCACAAGAGACCCAGTACTTC	CASSYGTAQETQYF
TRBV4-3	.	TRBJ2-7	once	TGCGCCAGCAGCCAAGAACGTACGGGTTCCTCCTACGAGCAGTACTTC	CASSQERTGSSYEQYF
TRBV27	TRBD2	TRBJ2-1	.	TGTGCCAGCAGTTTAACCCTAGCGGGGTACAATGAGCAGTTCTTC	CASSLTLAGYNEQFF
TRBV5-1	.	TRBJ2-1	.	TGCGCCAGCAGCTACCCTCATGGAGGGGATGACAATGAGCAGTTCTTC	CASSYPHGGDDNEQFF
TRBV28	TRBD2	TRBJ2-7	once	TGTGCCAGCAGGGGACTAGCGGGAGCTGACGAGCAGTACTTC	CASRGLAGADEQYF
TRBV27	TRBD1	TRBJ2-7	.	TGTGCCAGCAGTTTCGTTCCAGGGGGCTCGATTCGGGGTGAGCAGTACTTC	CASSFVPGGSIRGEQYF
TRBV6-6	.	TRBJ1-2	.	TGTGCCAGCAGTCACCGGGGAGAAAACTATGGCTACACCTTC	CASSHRGENYGYTF
TRBV7-2	.	TRBJ1-2	.	TGTGCCAGCAGCTCTCAACGGGGGAACCTCTATGGCTACACCTTC	CASSSQRGNLYGYTF
TRBV4-3	.	TRBJ1-1	.	TGCGCCAGCAGCCAAGATCCGGGTGGGTACACTGAAGCTTTCTTT	CASSQDPGGYTEAFF
TRBV19	.	TRBJ1-5	.	TGTGCCAGTAGTGCGGATCCCCCAGATCAGCCCCAGCATTTT	CASSADPPDQPQHF
TRBV7-2	TRBD1	TRBJ1-6	once	TGTGCCAGCAGCGCTTCGACGACAGGGGGGAATTCACCCCTCCACTTT	CASSASTTGGNSPLHF
TRBV4-1	.	TRBJ1-6	.	TGCGCCAGCAGCCAAATGACAGTTCTAAATTCACCCCTCCACTTT	CASSQMTVLNSPLHF
TRBV4-3	TRBD1	TRBJ1-5	.	TGCGCCAGCAGCCAAGATTACAGGGGGGACAGCAATCAGCCCCAGCATTTT	CASSQDYRGDSNQPQHF